The T cell receptor (beta chain) under discussion was sequenced for a study of vaccination effects on CD4 cells after COVID-19. Study background: Sequencing was preceded by expansion of antigen-specific CD4+ T cells with viral peptide pools in the ViraFEST assay.

Only in-frame clones appear in the TCRdb table, and some are missing; sequencing was by immunoSEQ multiplex PCR. The profile shows approximately 47,000 clones, about three quarters of them singletons. With 2 bases removed from V and 3 bases from J, the gap between germline ends came to 20 bases. Looked up from germline, CDR1 is SGHDT and CDR2 is YYEEEE. CDR3 length: 17 amino acids. Whole-study results and caveats: Convalescents' post-vaccination spike-reactive clones were chiefly new, vaccine-induced ones.

In the case of this clone: Its matching antigen is unknown.

The authors isolated CD4+ T cells after nine to eleven days of culture. This individual contracted SARS-CoV-2 between March and December 2020, as verified by PCR. Half the medium was swapped for IL-2 medium on days 3 and 7. Source: CD4+ T cells from PBMCs cultured without peptide, taken before COVID-19 vaccination. J is TRBJ1-2 and V is TRBV5-6; D gene unclear. This sequence originates from a human donor who had a prior SARS-CoV-2 infection. The CDR3 DNA sequence: TGTGCCAGCAGCTTTCTTAAGCTCCAGGCGGGTCACTATGGCTACACCTTC. Its protein is CASSFLKLQAGHYGYTF.